A few counts support the clone carrying this T cell receptor (beta chain). The target antigen is unknown. These data are taken from a study of blood T cells in healthy people across ages. Findings of the study overall: There were more naive CD4+ cells and higher diversity in long-lived donors than in aged donors.

The CDR3 is 17 amino acids. With V trimmed by 6 bases and J by 1 base, 8 bases remained unmatched. The germline CDR1 and CDR2 sequences are SGHTA and FQGTGA. Together with a sample-barcoded 5' primer, a J-beta primer mix was included in a second PCR lasting roughly 6 to 12 cycles. TCRdb analysed the 5' RACE reads with MiXCR anew, one entry per CDR3 protein. The profile covers about 500,000 distinct CDR3 sequences, with approximately 25% appearing a single time and around 10% taken by the ten largest. These data also formed part of another study, on T cells of mothers and their children. As that study records: Whatever RNA was extracted went entirely into cDNA synthesis, at around 1.6 ug per 15 ul.

The sequence came from a boy younger than 18 in good health. Sample: blood. The V gene is TRBV7-3, the J gene TRBJ2-3, with TRBD2 matching over 12 bases. In DNA form, the CDR3 reads TGTGCCAGCAGTTCTAGCGGGGGGGCCTCGCGCACAGATACGCAGTATTTT. Residues: CASSSSGGASRTDTQYF.